The clone carrying this T cell receptor beta chain has a count of ten or more. Its target is unknown. This record comes from a study of early T cells in non-severe SARS-CoV-2 infection. At the level of the study: Sequenced bulk RNA came from whole blood that was unsorted, and chains were unpaired.

This CDR3 region has 14 residues. The germline V and J ends were trimmed by 6 bases and 5 bases, with 17 bases remaining between them. CDR1 is SNHLY and CDR2 is FYNNEI in the germline V gene. Study-wide points: Sequences matched to VDJdb favored anti-spike CD8 responses, while private and CD4 specificities were missed.

Unique molecular identifiers were attached to individual cDNA molecules. In TCRdb, the 5' RACE reads were re-called with MiXCR into one record per CDR3 protein. The data contain around 83,000 distinct CDR3 sequences, around 9.3% of them singletons. The genes are TRBV2 and TRBJ2-7; D is ambiguous. The sequence derives from an adult who was a healthcare worker with PCR-confirmed SARS-CoV-2 infection or an uninfected control (not recorded which). The sample consisted of whole blood, taken at baseline. The CDR3 nucleotides read TGTGCCAGCAGCTCAAGGCAGGTCCCAAACGAGCAGTACTTC. Translation gives CASSSRQVPNEQYF.